This entry lists 22 T cell receptor beta chains sequenced from one sample in a study of T cell responses to AZD1222 COVID-19 vaccine. Produced via immunoSEQ multiplex PCR; TCRdb's table is partial and in-frame only. The data contain some 150,000 clones, over 75% of them singletons. The sequencing used peripheral blood, collected on day 0 of AZD1222 vaccination. Receptors originate from an adult in good health.

V is TRBV6-5 and J is TRBJ2-4; D may be TRBD2 (6 bases). CDR1 and CDR2 from the germline V gene are MNHEY and SVGAGI. The CDR3 is 14 residues long. The V gene lost 7 bases and the J gene lost 8 bases, with 18 bases spanning the gap. CDR3 DNA: TGTGCCAGCACCTACGGGAGAGGTTTGGACATTCAGTACTTC. This encodes CASTYGRGLDIQYF.

The chain has TRBV11-1 and TRBJ2-2; weak D call: TRBD2 (7 bases). V was pared by 5 bases and J by 4 bases, with 14 bases between. Germline V gives CDR1 SGHAT, CDR2 FQDESV (reference sequence). This CDR3 spans 15 amino acids. The CDR3 nucleotides are TGTGCCAGCAGCCTAAGGGGGGGGCTCACCGGGGAGCTGTTTTTT. Translation: CASSLRGGLTGELFF.

The chain combines TRBV12-2 with TRBJ2-3; the DNA was not compared with TRBD2, the D call given in the table. TRBV12-2 is shown as a pseudogene. CDR3 size: 21 residues. CDR3 in DNA: TGTGCAAGTCGCTTAGCGCGGTGCCACGAGGGTAGCGGAGAGGGCACAGATACGCAGTATTTT. The encoded protein is CASRLARCHEGSGEGTDTQYF.

This rearrangement joins TRBV19 to TRBJ1-1; D perhaps matches TRBD1 (6 bases). V lost 6 bases, J lost 1 base, and 12 bases lay in between. The germline V gene has CDR1 LNHDA and CDR2 SQIVND (reference sequence). This CDR3 has 14 amino acids. The CDR3 spells CASREGHQNTEAFF. In DNA, the CDR3 is TGTGCCAGTAGGGAGGGACACCAGAACACTGAAGCTTTCTTT.

The chain recombines TRBV18 with TRBJ1-2, with D hard to call. Trimming removed 2 bases at V and 0 bases at J, with 10 bases between. CDR3 length equals 15 residues. Germline-derived CDR1 and CDR2 are KGHSH and LQKENI. CDR3: CASSPVERANYGYTF. As DNA, the CDR3 is TGTGCCAGCTCACCAGTAGAAAGAGCTAACTATGGCTACACCTTC.

The chain carries TRBV7-3 and TRBJ1-3; no clear D. V gave up 0 bases and J gave up 4 bases, with 13 bases separating them. The CDR3 is 16 amino acids. Germline V gene data show CDR1 as SGHTA and CDR2 as FQGTGA. CDR3 coding DNA: TGTGCCAGCAGCTTAACGGGCTTCGGCCCCGGAAACACCATATATTTT. Its protein product is CASSLTGFGPGNTIYF.

V gene TRBV19 combines with J gene TRBJ1-2, with D hard to call. Germline values: CDR1 LNHDA, CDR2 SQIVND (reference sequence). V was shortened by 5 bases and J by 1 base, with 8 bases between the two germline ends. This CDR3 is built from 13 residues. This CDR3 is CASSQGSNYGYTF. Written as DNA, the CDR3 is TGTGCCAGTAGTCAAGGAAGTAACTATGGCTACACCTTC.

CDR3 region: CASKDGGIYEQYF. In DNA, the CDR3 is TGTGCCAGCAAGGATGGGGGCATCTACGAGCAGTACTTC. The chain joins TRBV28 to TRBJ2-7; tentative D call: TRBD1 (6 bases). The V gene lost 7 bases and the J gene lost 3 bases, with 13 bases spanning the gap. Germline CDR1 and CDR2: MDHEN and SYDVKM. This CDR3 is 13 amino acids long.

V gene TRBV7-2 combines with J gene TRBJ1-3, with a tentative D call TRBD1 (5 bases). Trimming removed 2 bases from V and 2 bases from J, with 13 bases in between. The CDR3 is 16 residues long. The V gene's germline CDR1 is SGHTA and CDR2 FQGNSA. This CDR3 is CASSLYPGYPGNTIYF. In nucleotides, the CDR3 is TGTGCCAGCAGCTTATACCCAGGGTACCCTGGAAACACCATATATTTT.

The chain couples TRBV7-3 to TRBJ2-1, with TRBD2 matching over 14 bases. Germline CDR1 and CDR2: SGHTA and FQGTGA. The CDR3 has 15 residues. V shed 2 bases, J shed 9 bases, and the junction held 3 bases outside the gene matches. The chain's CDR3 is CASSLGLAGGTEQFF. The CDR3 DNA sequence: TGTGCCAGCAGCTTAGGACTAGCGGGAGGTACTGAGCAGTTCTTC.

The chain carries TRBV3-1 (or the pseudogene TRBV3-2) and TRBJ2-7; D is perhaps TRBD1 or TRBD2 (6 bases each). The CDR3 covers 13 residues. V was clipped by 5 bases and J by 6 bases, with 14 bases between them. The germline gives CDR1 LGHDT, CDR2 YNNKEL (reference sequence). The CDR3 is CASSSSGGFEQYF. CDR3 in DNA: TGTGCCAGCAGCTCTTCCGGGGGCTTCGAGCAGTACTTC.

The chain has TRBV7-9 and TRBJ2-1, with D maybe TRBD1 (5 bases). V was cut by 7 bases and J by 6 bases, with 22 bases left in between. Per the germline V gene, CDR1 is SEHNR and CDR2 is FQNEAQ (reference sequence). This CDR3 spans 16 amino acids. In nucleotides, the CDR3 is TGTGCCAGCACCACGCAGGGCGGACCGATGAGCAATGAGCAGTTCTTC. Translated, it gives CASTTQGGPMSNEQFF.

This chain links TRBV7-8 with TRBJ2-7; 11 nucleotides match TRBD2. The junction had 4 bases not matched to a gene; V was cut back by 0 bases and J by 6 bases. The CDR3 consists of 15 residues. The V gene's germline CDR1 is SGHVS and CDR2 FQNEAQ. The chain's CDR3 is CASSLASLAGGEQYF. The CDR3 DNA reads as TGTGCCAGCAGCTTAGCCAGTCTAGCGGGGGGCGAGCAGTACTTC.

The chain employs TRBV28 and TRBJ2-2, with TRBD1 matching 10 bases. J was trimmed by 4 bases and V by 9 bases; bases with no gene match: 5. The germline CDR1 and CDR2 sequences are MDHEN and SYDVKM. The CDR3 runs 14 residues. CDR3 in amino acids: CASYDRGLTGELFF. For the CDR3, the DNA is TGTGCCAGTTACGACAGGGGGCTCACCGGGGAGCTGTTTTTT.

Only one count was recorded for this clone. At one end, the junction sequence differs from germline, possibly due to a read error. The chain has TRBV7-2 and TRBJ1-3; D not certain. Germline V lookup: CDR1 SGHTA, CDR2 FQGNSA. The CDR3 is 14 residues long. CDR3 bases: TGTGCCAGCAGCTTTACTGACGTCGGAAAGACCATATATTTT. Translated, it gives CASSFTDVGKTIYF.

The chain joins TRBV2 to TRBJ2-1, with D tentatively TRBD2 (5 bases). V lost 7 bases and J lost 7, with 23 bases in between. CDR1 is SNHLY and CDR2 is FYNNEI in the germline V gene. CDR3 length equals 16 residues. DNA of the CDR3: TGTGCCAGCATGTCCGACGAGGGTCGGGGTGCAAATGAGCAGTTCTTC. Translated, it gives CASMSDEGRGANEQFF.

This clone was seen a few times. This chain connects TRBV7-6 to TRBJ2-2; 13 bases fit TRBD2. Germline-derived CDR1 and CDR2 are SGHVS and FNYEAQ. Trimming removed 4 bases from V and 1 base from J; junction bases left unmatched: 3. This CDR3 has 17 amino acids. The CDR3 here is CASSSRTSGRNTGELFF. For the CDR3, the DNA is TGTGCCAGCAGCTCCCGGACTAGCGGGAGGAACACCGGGGAGCTGTTTTTT.

This sequence joins TRBV7-3 and TRBJ2-5, with 9 bases lining up with TRBD2. Germline CDR1 is SGHTA and CDR2 is FQGTGA. The V gene end was trimmed by 5 bases and the J gene end by 5 bases; junction bases not matched to a gene: 15. The CDR3 contains 17 residues. The CDR3 spells CASSLRGGAGGSETQYF. In DNA form, the CDR3 reads TGTGCCAGCAGCCTCCGCGGTGGGGCGGGAGGGTCGGAGACCCAGTACTTC. The full variable domain, its missing parts supplied by reference TRBV7-3 and TRBJ2-5, is GAGVSQTPSNKVTEKGKYVELRCDPISGHTALYWYRQSLGQGPEFLIYFQGTGAADDSGLPNDRFFAVRPEGSVSTLKIQRTERGDSAVYLCASSLRGGAGGSETQYFGPGTRLLVL.

The chain uses TRBV5-1 and TRBJ2-1; D unclear. Trimming pared 0 bases from V and 6 bases from J, leaving 7 bases between. This CDR3 comprises 13 residues. Germline CDR1 reads SGHRS; CDR2 reads YFSETQ. The CDR3 spells CASSLAPSNEQFF. In DNA, the CDR3 is TGCGCCAGCAGCTTGGCGCCAAGCAATGAGCAGTTCTTC.

The chain joins TRBV30 to TRBJ1-6; 7 bases map to TRBD1. With 4 bases clipped from V and 13 bases from J, the junction kept 13 bases outside the gene matches. There are 14 residues in the CDR3. Germline V CDR1 and CDR2: GTSNPN, SVGIG (reference sequence). The CDR3: CAWNEDRVWEPLHF. The DNA for the CDR3 is TGTGCCTGGAACGAAGACAGGGTGTGGGAGCCCCTCCACTTT.

This chain joins TRBV6-5 and TRBJ1-1, with D maybe TRBD1 (6 bases). Per the germline V gene, CDR1 is MNHEY and CDR2 is SVGAGI. Trimming removed 6 bases from V and 1 base from J, with 9 bases in between. This CDR3 has 13 amino acids. The DNA for the CDR3 is TGTGCCAGCAGATACAGGGAGAACACTGAAGCTTTCTTT. This gives the protein CASRYRENTEAFF.

The rearrangement links TRBV25-1 to TRBJ2-1; 7 positions agree with TRBD1. Trimming removed 2 bases from V and 2 bases from J; junction bases left unmatched: 9. The length of the CDR3 is 17 residues. Germline CDR1 MGHDK, CDR2 SYGVNS. The CDR3 spells CASSERSGTAAYNEQFF. CDR3 nucleotide sequence: TGTGCCAGCAGTGAAAGGTCTGGGACAGCGGCCTACAATGAGCAGTTCTTC.